This is a list of T cell receptor beta chains from one sample in a study of beta chain features in type 1 diabetes. Clones were sequenced by immunoSEQ multiplex PCR, and TCRdb holds only the in-frame ones, with some missing. The sample carries 300,000 to 450,000 clones, approximately 12% recorded once. The sequencing sample was made of naive CD4+ T cells from blood. These receptor sequences come from a woman younger than 30 with type 1 diabetes. CDR3s include the opening cysteine and the closing phenylalanine or tryptophan. The order of the fields is clone size, J gene, V gene, D gene, CDR3 protein, CDR3 DNA. A D gene is named only where the DNA matches it firmly. Clone size is given for some rows only: seen once, a few or many times, or a class if the clone is expanded.

>few|TRBJ1-2|TRBV14|-
CASSQGRGHRYTF
TGTGCCAGCAGCCAAGGTCGGGGACACCGCTACACCTTC
>-|TRBJ2-5|TRBV7-9|-
CASSLLMATETQYF
TGTGCCAGCAGCCTGCTTATGGCAACAGAGACCCAGTACTTC
>-|TRBJ1-1|TRBV6-5|-
CASSSRAGAEAFF
TGTGCCAGCAGTTCTCGTGCAGGGGCTGAAGCTTTCTTT
>-|TRBJ2-3|TRBV27|TRBD2
CASRVSSGATQYF
TGTGCCAGCAGGGTATCCAGCGGGGCTACGCAGTATTTT
>few|TRBJ2-3|TRBV28|-
CASSLGGGIHGTQYF
TGTGCCAGCAGTTTAGGCGGCGGGATCCACGGTACGCAGTATTTT
>few|TRBJ2-1|TRBV7-2|TRBD1
CASSPDRGMGNEQFF
TGTGCCAGCAGCCCAGACAGGGGAATGGGCAATGAGCAGTTCTTC
>-|TRBJ2-7|TRBV7-2|-
CASSLSPGEQYF
TGTGCCAGCAGCTTATCTCCGGGCGAGCAGTACTTC
>-|TRBJ1-2|TRBV4-2|-
CASSLSGEGYTF
TGTGCCAGCAGCCTGTCAGGGGAAGGCTACACCTTC
>few|TRBJ1-2|TRBV4-3|TRBD1
CASSQEGGTGLYGYTF
TGCGCCAGCAGCCAAGAAGGCGGGACAGGGCTCTATGGCTACACCTTC
>few|TRBJ1-6|TRBV7-9|-
CASSPTVFGNSPLHF
TGTGCCAGCAGCCCGACCGTCTTCGGGAATTCACCCCTCCACTTT
>-|TRBJ2-7|TRBV28|-
CASSDPGQHPYEQYF
TGTGCCAGCAGTGACCCCGGACAGCACCCTTACGAGCAGTACTTC
>few|TRBJ2-1|TRBV2|TRBD2
CASRGTSGRADEQFF
TGTGCCAGCAGAGGGACTAGCGGGAGGGCTGATGAGCAGTTCTTC
>-|TRBJ2-6|TRBV13|TRBD1
CASSFGQASRANVLTF
TGTGCCAGCAGCTTCGGACAGGCGAGCAGGGCCAACGTCCTGACTTTC
>-|TRBJ1-2|TRBV9|TRBD1
CASSVDGRDSVYGYTF
TGTGCCAGCAGCGTGGATGGCCGGGACAGTGTTTATGGCTACACCTTC
>-|TRBJ2-1|TRBV4-3|TRBD2
CASSPKRRLAGTYNEQFF
TGCGCCAGCAGCCCCAAAAGGCGACTAGCGGGGACCTACAATGAGCAGTTCTTC
>-|TRBJ1-5|TRBV19|-
CASQISNSNQPQHF
TGTGCCAGTCAGATTTCAAATAGCAATCAGCCCCAGCATTTT
>few|TRBJ2-2|TRBV10-3|-
CAIMEAANTGELFF
TGTGCCATCATGGAGGCAGCGAACACCGGGGAGCTGTTTTTT
>-|TRBJ2-7|TRBV28|TRBD2
CASSSAGGAGGYEQYF
TGTGCCAGCAGTTCCGCAGGAGGTGCGGGGGGCTACGAGCAGTACTTC
>-|TRBJ2-1|TRBV19|-
CASSRQGSYNEQFF
TGTGCCAGTAGTCGGCAGGGCTCCTACAATGAGCAGTTCTTC
>few|TRBJ1-5|TRBV28|TRBD1
CASGLQGFPQHF
TGTGCCAGCGGGTTACAGGGGTTTCCCCAGCATTTT
>-|TRBJ2-7|TRBV30|-
CAWSPGAKYEQYF
TGTGCCTGGAGTCCCGGAGCCAAGTACGAGCAGTACTTC
>few|TRBJ2-7|TRBV18|-
CASSPPSRPLAYEQYF
TGTGCCAGCTCACCACCGAGCAGGCCCCTGGCCTACGAGCAGTACTTC
>-|TRBJ1-3|TRBV7-2|-
CASSLPAGNTIYF
TGTGCCAGCAGCTTACCGGCTGGAAACACCATATATTTT
>-|TRBJ2-3|TRBV7-3|-
CASGLTNTDTQYF
TGTGCCAGCGGACTAACAAACACAGATACGCAGTATTTT
>-|TRBJ2-3|TRBV18|TRBD2
CASSPQRGGDTQYF
TGTGCCAGCTCACCACAGCGGGGGGGAGATACGCAGTATTTT
>-|TRBJ2-1|TRBV4-3|TRBD2
CASSQGVGLAGGRNEQFF
TGCGCCAGCAGCCAAGGGGTGGGACTAGCGGGGGGGCGGAATGAGCAGTTCTTC
>few|TRBJ2-1|TRBV7-9|-
CASSSNEQFF
TGTGCCAGCAGCTCAAATGAGCAGTTCTTC
>-|TRBJ2-5|TRBV5-6|-
CASSLDLAETQYF
TGTGCCAGCAGCTTGGATTTAGCGGAGACCCAGTACTTC
>few|TRBJ2-5|TRBV29-1|-
CSVVEGGETQYF
TGCAGCGTTGTGGAGGGAGGAGAGACCCAGTACTTC
>few|TRBJ2-1|TRBV4-3|-
CASSPGARAPSYEQFF
TGCGCCAGCAGCCCAGGGGCGCGGGCCCCGTCGTATGAGCAGTTCTTC
>-|TRBJ2-1|TRBV6-5|TRBD2
CASNQKAGGPNEQFF
TGTGCCAGCAACCAAAAAGCGGGGGGGCCAAATGAGCAGTTCTTC
>few|TRBJ1-5|TRBV7-9|TRBD1
CASSLSPPGTGANQPQHF
TGTGCCAGCAGCTTAAGCCCCCCCGGGACAGGGGCCAATCAGCCCCAGCATTTT
>-|TRBJ1-5|TRBV7-2|-
CASSLVGAGAGQPQHF
TGTGCCAGCAGCTTAGTGGGAGCGGGAGCGGGGCAGCCCCAGCATTTT
>-|TRBJ2-7|TRBV2|-
CASTGDSREQYF
TGTGCCAGCACCGGCGACAGCAGGGAGCAGTACTTC
>-|TRBJ1-1|TRBV7-2|-
CASSFWGGTEAFF
TGTGCCAGCAGCTTTTGGGGAGGGACTGAAGCTTTCTTT
>few|TRBJ1-2|TRBV28|-
CASSFTGPNYGYTF
TGTGCCAGCAGTTTTACAGGCCCGAACTATGGCTACACCTTC
>-|TRBJ2-2|TRBV5-4|-
CASSPRSGDTGELFF
TGTGCCAGCAGCCCAAGGAGCGGCGACACCGGGGAGCTGTTTTTT
>-|TRBJ2-2|TRBV29-1|-
CSVVRDTGELFF
TGCAGCGTTGTACGGGACACCGGGGAGCTGTTTTTT
>few|TRBJ1-2|TRBV18|TRBD1
CASSPDRNYGYTF
TGTGCCAGCTCACCGGACAGGAACTATGGCTACACCTTC
>few|TRBJ1-6|TRBV7-9|TRBD1
CASSPQGVDNSPLHF
TGTGCCAGCAGCCCACAGGGGGTGGATAATTCACCCCTCCACTTT
>once|TRBJ2-2|TRBV7-2|-
CASSLALGRNTGELFF
TGTGCCAGCAGCTTAGCGCTGGGGCGGAACACCGGGGAGCTGTTTTTT
>-|TRBJ2-1|TRBV13|-
CASSFFRGANEQFF
TGTGCCAGCAGCTTCTTTCGTGGGGCCAATGAGCAGTTCTTC
>-|TRBJ2-3|TRBV5-1|TRBD1
CASSDGDRGTDTQYF
TGCGCCAGCAGCGACGGGGACAGGGGGACAGATACGCAGTATTTT
>few|TRBJ2-3|TRBV2|-
CASKGQTTDTQYF
TGTGCCAGCAAAGGACAGACCACAGATACGCAGTATTTT
>-|TRBJ2-5|TRBV18|-
CASSPQGGETQYF
TGTGCCAGCTCGCCTCAGGGTGGGGAGACCCAGTACTTC
>-|TRBJ2-3|TRBV15|-
CATSRSYTDTQYF
TGTGCCACCAGCAGGTCCTACACAGATACGCAGTATTTT
>-|TRBJ1-2|TRBV7-2|-
CASSFPGIDYGYTF
TGTGCCAGCAGCTTTCCGGGGATTGACTATGGCTACACCTTC
>few|TRBJ1-5|TRBV2|-
CASSTRARPQHF
TGTGCCAGCAGTACTCGAGCCCGGCCCCAGCATTTT
>few|TRBJ2-6|TRBV30|-
CAWSFRASGANVLTF
TGTGCCTGGAGTTTCAGGGCCTCTGGGGCCAACGTCCTGACTTTC
>-|TRBJ2-1|TRBV28|TRBD1
CASSSSGTGGGEQFF
TGTGCCAGCAGTTCCTCCGGGACAGGGGGAGGTGAGCAGTTCTTC
>-|TRBJ1-1|TRBV28|TRBD1
CASNLRGLRQGVNTEAFF
TGTGCCAGCAATCTAAGGGGTCTAAGACAGGGTGTGAACACTGAAGCTTTCTTT
>few|TRBJ1-2|TRBV4-2|-
CASSPGWKNYGYTF
TGTGCCAGCAGCCCGGGATGGAAAAACTATGGCTACACCTTC
>-|TRBJ2-6|TRBV5-1|TRBD1
CASSGGDRGLSGANVLTF
TGCGCCAGCAGCGGGGGGGACAGGGGACTCTCTGGGGCCAACGTCCTGACTTTC